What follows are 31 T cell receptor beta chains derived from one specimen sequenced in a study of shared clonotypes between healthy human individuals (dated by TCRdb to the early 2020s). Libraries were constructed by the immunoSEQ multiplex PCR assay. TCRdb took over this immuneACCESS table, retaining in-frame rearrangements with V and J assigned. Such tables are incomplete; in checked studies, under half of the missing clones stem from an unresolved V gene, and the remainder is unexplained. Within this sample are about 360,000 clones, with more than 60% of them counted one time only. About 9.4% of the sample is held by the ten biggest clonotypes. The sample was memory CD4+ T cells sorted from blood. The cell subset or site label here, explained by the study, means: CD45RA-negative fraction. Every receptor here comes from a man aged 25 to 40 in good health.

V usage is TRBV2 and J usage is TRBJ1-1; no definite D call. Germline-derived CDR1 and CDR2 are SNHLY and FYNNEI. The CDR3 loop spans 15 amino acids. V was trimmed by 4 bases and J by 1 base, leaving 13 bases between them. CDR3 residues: CASSVFGVRNTEAFF. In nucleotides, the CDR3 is TGTGCCAGCAGTGTTTTTGGGGTAAGGAACACTGAAGCTTTCTTT.

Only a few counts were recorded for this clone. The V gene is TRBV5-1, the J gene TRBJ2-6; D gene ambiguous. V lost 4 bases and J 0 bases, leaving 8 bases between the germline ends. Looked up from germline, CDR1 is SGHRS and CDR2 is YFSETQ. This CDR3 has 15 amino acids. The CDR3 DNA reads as TGCGCCAGCAGCCCTCAGGCCTCTGGGGCCAACGTCCTGACTTTC. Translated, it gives CASSPQASGANVLTF.

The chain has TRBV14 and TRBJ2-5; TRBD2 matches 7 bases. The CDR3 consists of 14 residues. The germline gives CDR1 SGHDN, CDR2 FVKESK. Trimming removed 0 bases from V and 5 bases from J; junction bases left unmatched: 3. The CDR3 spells CASSQELAFETQYF. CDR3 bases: TGTGCCAGCAGCCAAGAACTAGCGTTTGAGACCCAGTACTTC.

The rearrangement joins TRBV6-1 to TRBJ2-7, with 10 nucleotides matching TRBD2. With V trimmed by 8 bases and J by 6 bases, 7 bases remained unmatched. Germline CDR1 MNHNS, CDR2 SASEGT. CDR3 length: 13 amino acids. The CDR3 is CASSLAGIGEQYF. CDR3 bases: TGTGCCAGCTCACTAGCGGGAATAGGCGAGCAGTACTTC.

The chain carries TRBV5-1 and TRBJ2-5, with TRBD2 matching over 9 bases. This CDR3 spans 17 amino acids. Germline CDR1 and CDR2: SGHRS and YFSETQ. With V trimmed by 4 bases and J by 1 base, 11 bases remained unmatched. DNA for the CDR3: TGCGCCAGCAGCCCTGGGCTGGGGACTAGCTTCCAAGAGACCCAGTACTTC. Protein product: CASSPGLGTSFQETQYF.

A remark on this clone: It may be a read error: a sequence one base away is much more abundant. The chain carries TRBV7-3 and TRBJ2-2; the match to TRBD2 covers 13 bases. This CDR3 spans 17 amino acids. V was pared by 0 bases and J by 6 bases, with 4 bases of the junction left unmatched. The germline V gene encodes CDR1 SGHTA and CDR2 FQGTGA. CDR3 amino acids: CASSLTGTSGAAGELFF. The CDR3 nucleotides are TGTGCCAGCAGCTTAACCGGGACTAGCGGGGCCGCCGGGGAGCTGTTTTTT.

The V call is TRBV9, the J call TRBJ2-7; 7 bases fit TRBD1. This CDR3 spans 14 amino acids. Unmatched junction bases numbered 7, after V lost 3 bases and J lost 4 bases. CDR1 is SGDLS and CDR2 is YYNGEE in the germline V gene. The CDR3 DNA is TGTGCCAGCAGCGAGCAAGGGGGCTGGTACGAGCAGTACTTC. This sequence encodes CASSEQGGWYEQYF.

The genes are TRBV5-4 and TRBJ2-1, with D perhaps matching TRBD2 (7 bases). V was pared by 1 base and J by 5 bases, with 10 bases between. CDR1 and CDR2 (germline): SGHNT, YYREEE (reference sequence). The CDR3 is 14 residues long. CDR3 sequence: CASSLKRDNNEQFF. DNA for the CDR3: TGTGCCAGCAGCTTGAAGCGGGACAACAATGAGCAGTTCTTC.

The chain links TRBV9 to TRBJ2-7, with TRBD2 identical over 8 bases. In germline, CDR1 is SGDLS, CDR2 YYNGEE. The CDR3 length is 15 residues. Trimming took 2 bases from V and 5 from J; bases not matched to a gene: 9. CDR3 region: CASSVGTTGGDEQYF. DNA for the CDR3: TGTGCCAGCAGCGTGGGGACCACGGGGGGGGACGAGCAGTACTTC.

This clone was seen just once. The CDR3 sequence: CASSLGGGAANEKLFF. The CDR3, as DNA: TGCGCCAGCAGCTTGGGAGGGGGCGCAGCTAATGAAAAACTGTTTTTT. The chain couples TRBV5-1 to TRBJ1-4; 7 bases agree with TRBD1. Germline CDR1 SGHRS, CDR2 YFSETQ. The CDR3 has 16 amino acids. V trimming: 0 bases; J trimming: 3 bases; junction bases outside the gene matches: 5.

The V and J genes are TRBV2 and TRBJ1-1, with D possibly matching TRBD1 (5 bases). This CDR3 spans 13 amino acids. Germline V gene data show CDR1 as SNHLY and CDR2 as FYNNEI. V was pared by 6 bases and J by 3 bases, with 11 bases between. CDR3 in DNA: TGTGCCAGCAGGGTCAGGGCGGACACTGAAGCTTTCTTT. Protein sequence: CASRVRADTEAFF. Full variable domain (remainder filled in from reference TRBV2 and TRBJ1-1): EPEVTQTPSHQVTQMGQEVILRCVPISNHLYFYWYRQILGQKVEFLVSFYNNEISEKSEIFDDQFSVERPDGSNFTLKIRSTKLEDSAMYFCASRVRADTEAFFGQGTRLTVV.

The CDR3 region is CASSKAGQATNEKLFF. In nucleotides, the CDR3 is TGTGCCAGCAGCAAGGCCGGACAAGCAACTAATGAAAAACTGTTTTTT. The gene calls are TRBV5-4 and TRBJ1-4; TRBD1 might be the D (5 bases). The CDR3 consists of 16 residues. V dropped 4 bases and J dropped 0 bases, with 13 bases sitting between them. CDR1 and CDR2 (germline): SGHNT, YYREEE (reference sequence).

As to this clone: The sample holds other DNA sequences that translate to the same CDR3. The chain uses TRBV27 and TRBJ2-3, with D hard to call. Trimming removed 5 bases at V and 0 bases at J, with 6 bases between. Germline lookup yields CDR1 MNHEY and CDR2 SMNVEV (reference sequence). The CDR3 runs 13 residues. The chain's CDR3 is CASSLSSTDTQYF. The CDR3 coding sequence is TGTGCCAGCAGTCTTAGTAGCACAGATACGCAGTATTTT.

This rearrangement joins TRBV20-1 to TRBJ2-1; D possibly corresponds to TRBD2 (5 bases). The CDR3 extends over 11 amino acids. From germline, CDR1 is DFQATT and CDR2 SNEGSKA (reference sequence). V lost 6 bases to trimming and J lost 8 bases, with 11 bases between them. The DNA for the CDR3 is TGCAGTGCCCCAGAGGGCGATGAGCAGTTCTTC. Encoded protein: CSAPEGDEQFF.

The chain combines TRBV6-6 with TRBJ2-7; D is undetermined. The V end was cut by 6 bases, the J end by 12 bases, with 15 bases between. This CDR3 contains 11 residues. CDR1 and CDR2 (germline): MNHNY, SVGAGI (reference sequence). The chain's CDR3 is CASSPTRVMYF. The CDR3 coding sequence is TGTGCCAGCAGCCCGACCCGAGTTATGTACTTC.

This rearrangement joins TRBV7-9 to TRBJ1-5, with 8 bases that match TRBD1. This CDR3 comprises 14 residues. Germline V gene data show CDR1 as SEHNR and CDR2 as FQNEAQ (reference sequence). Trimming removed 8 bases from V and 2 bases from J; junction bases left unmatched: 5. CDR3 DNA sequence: TGTGCCAGCCAGGGGGCGAATGGCAATCAGCCCCAGCATTTT. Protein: CASQGANGNQPQHF.

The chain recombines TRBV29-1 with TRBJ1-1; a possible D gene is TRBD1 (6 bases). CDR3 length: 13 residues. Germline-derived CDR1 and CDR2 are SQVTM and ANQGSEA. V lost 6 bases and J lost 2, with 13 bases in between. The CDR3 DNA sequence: TGCAGCGTAATGTACAGGGAAAACACTGAAGCTTTCTTT. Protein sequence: CSVMYRENTEAFF.

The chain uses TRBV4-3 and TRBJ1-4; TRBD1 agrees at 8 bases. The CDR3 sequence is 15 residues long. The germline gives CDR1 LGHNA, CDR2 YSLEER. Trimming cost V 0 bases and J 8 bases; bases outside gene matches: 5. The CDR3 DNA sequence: TGCGCCAGCAGCCAAGATCAGGGGGCGCAGGAAAAACTGTTTTTT. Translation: CASSQDQGAQEKLFF.

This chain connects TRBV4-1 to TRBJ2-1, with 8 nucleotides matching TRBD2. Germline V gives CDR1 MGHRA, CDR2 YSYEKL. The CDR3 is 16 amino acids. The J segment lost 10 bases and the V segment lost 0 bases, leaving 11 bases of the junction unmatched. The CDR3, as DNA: TGCGCCAGCAGCCAAGATCCAGCGGGAGTGGTAGTAGAGCAGTTCTTC. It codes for CASSQDPAGVVVEQFF.

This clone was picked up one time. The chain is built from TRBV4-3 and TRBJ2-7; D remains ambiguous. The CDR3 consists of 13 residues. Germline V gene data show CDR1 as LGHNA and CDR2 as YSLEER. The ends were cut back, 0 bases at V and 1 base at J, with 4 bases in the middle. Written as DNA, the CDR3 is TGCGCCAGCAGCCAAGATGCGTCCTACGAGCAGTACTTC. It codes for CASSQDASYEQYF.

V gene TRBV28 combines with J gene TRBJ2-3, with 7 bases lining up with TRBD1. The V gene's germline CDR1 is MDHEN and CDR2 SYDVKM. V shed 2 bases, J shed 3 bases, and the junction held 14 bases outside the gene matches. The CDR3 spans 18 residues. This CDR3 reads CASSLNSEVLQGTDTQYF. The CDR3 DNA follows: TGTGCCAGCAGTTTAAATAGCGAGGTATTACAGGGGACAGATACGCAGTATTTT. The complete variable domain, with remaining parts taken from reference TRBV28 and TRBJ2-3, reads DVKVTQSSRYLVKRTGEKVFLECVQDMDHENMFWYRQDPGLGLRLIYFSYDVKMKEKGDIPEGYSVSREKKERFSLILESASTNQTSMYLCASSLNSEVLQGTDTQYFGPGTRLTVL.

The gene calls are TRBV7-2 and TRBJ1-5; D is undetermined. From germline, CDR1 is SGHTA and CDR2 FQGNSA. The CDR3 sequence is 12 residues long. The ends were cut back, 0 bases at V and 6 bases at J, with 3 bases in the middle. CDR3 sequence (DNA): TGTGCCAGCAGCTTAGCGCCTCAGCCCCAGCATTTT. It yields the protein CASSLAPQPQHF.

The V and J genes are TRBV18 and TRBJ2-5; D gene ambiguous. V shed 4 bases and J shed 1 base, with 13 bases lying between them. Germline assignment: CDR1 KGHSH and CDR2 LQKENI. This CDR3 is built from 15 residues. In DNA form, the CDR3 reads TGTGCCAGCTCACTCCCCCCAGTAGGCCAAGAGACCCAGTACTTC. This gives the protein CASSLPPVGQETQYF.

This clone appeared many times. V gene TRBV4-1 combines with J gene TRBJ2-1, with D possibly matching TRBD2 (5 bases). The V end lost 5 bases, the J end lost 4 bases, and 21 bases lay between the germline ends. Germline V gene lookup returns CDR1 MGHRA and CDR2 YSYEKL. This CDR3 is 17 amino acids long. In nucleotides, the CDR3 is TGCGCCAGCAGCGGAGGTGATTTAGGATTTGCGTACAATGAGCAGTTCTTC. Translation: CASSGGDLGFAYNEQFF.

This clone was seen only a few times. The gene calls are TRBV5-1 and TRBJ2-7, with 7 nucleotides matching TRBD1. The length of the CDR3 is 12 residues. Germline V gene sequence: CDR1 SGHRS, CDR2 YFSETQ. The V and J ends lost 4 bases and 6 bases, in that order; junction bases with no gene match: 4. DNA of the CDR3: TGCGCCAGCAGCGAACCAGGGGGCGAGCAGTACTTC. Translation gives CASSEPGGEQYF. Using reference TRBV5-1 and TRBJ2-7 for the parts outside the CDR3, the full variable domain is KAGVTQTPRYLIKTRGQQVTLSCSPISGHRSVSWYQQTPGQGLQFLFEYFSETQRNKGNFPGRFSGRQFSNSRSEMNVSTLELGDSALYLCASSEPGGEQYFGPGTRLTVT.

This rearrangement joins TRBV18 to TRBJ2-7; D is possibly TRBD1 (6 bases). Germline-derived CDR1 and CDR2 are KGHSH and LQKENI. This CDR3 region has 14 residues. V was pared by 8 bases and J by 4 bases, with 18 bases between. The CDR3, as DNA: TGTGCCAGCAGAAGACAGGCCGTGGCGTACGAGCAGTACTTC. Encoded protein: CASRRQAVAYEQYF. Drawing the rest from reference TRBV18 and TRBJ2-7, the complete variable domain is NAGVMQNPRHLVRRRGQEARLRCSPMKGHSHVYWYRQLPEEGLKFMVYLQKENIIDESGMPKERFSAEFPKEGPSILRIQQVVRGDSAAYFCASRRQAVAYEQYFGPGTRLTVT.

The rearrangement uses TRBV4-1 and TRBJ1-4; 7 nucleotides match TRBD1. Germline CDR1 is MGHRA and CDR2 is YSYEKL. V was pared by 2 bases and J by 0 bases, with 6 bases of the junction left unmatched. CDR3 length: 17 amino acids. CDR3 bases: TGCGCCAGCAGCCAAATTGGACAGGCCGCAACTAATGAAAAACTGTTTTTT. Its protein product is CASSQIGQAATNEKLFF.

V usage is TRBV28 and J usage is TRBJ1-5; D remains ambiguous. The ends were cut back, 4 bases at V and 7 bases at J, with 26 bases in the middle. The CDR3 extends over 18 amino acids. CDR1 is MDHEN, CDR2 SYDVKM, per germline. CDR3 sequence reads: CASSSLSFARSTAQPQHF. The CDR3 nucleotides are TGTGCCAGCAGTTCACTTTCCTTCGCGCGATCAACGGCCCAGCCCCAGCATTTT.

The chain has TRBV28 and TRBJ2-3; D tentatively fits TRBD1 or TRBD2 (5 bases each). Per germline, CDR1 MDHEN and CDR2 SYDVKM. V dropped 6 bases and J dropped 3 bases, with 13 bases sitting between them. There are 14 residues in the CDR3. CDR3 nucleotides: TGTGCCAGCAGGGGGGACCTAAGGACAGATACGCAGTATTTT. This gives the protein CASRGDLRTDTQYF.

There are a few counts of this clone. Written as DNA, the CDR3 is TGTGCCAGTAGTACGGGGACAGGGTACCAAGAGACCCAGTACTTC. Its translation is CASSTGTGYQETQYF. V usage is TRBV19 and J usage is TRBJ2-5; 9 bases are a match to TRBD1. Trimming took 4 bases from V and 0 from J; bases not matched to a gene: 3. The germline gives CDR1 LNHDA, CDR2 SQIVND (reference sequence). This CDR3 has 15 amino acids.

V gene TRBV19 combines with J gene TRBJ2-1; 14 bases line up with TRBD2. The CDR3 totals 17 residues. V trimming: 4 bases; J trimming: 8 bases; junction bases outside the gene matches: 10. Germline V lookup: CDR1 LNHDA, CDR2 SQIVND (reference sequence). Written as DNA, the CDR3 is TGTGCCAGTAGTAGGCTGACTAGCGGGAGGGGCCTTCATGAGCAGTTCTTC. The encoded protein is CASSRLTSGRGLHEQFF. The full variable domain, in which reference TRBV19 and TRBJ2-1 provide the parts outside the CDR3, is DGGITQSPKYLFRKEGQNVTLSCEQNLNHDAMYWYRQDPGQGLRLIYYSQIVNDFQKGDIAEGYSVSREKKESFPLTVTSAQKNPTAFYLCASSRLTSGRGLHEQFFGPGTRLTVL.